One and the same sample provided the 28 T cell receptor beta chains below, sequenced in a study of blood T cell repertoires in COVID-19. Sequenced by immunoSEQ multiplex PCR; TCRdb stores in-frame clones only, minus some. The data contain some 250,000 clones, around 89% of them singletons. Sequencing input: PBMCs or T cells enriched from blood (not recorded which). Source of these receptors: a man aged 35 to 55 who had recovered from COVID-19.

This clone was observed a single time. The chain links TRBV28 to TRBJ2-7, with 11 bases lining up with TRBD2. Trimming at V came to 6 bases and at J to 3 bases, leaving 4 bases not matched to a gene. The CDR3 has 14 residues. In germline, CDR1 is MDHEN, CDR2 SYDVKM. The CDR3 DNA follows: TGTGCCAGCAGGCCGGGACTAGCGGTCTACGAGCAGTACTTC. Amino acid sequence: CASRPGLAVYEQYF.

The rearrangement uses TRBV19 and TRBJ1-4, with TRBD1 as a possible D gene (6 bases). There are 15 residues in the CDR3. V lost 3 bases to trimming and J lost 10 bases, with 18 bases between them. Germline values: CDR1 LNHDA, CDR2 SQIVND (reference sequence). The CDR3 DNA reads TGTGCCAGTAGTATCGGGGGGCCAGTGCAAGGAAAACTGTTTTTT. Translating it yields CASSIGGPVQGKLFF.

The J gene is TRBJ2-1, the V gene TRBV29-1, with TRBD2 matching 11 bases. Germline CDR1 SQVTM, CDR2 ANQGSEA. This CDR3 is built from 19 residues. Germline trimming cut 2 bases from V and 0 bases from J; bases unmatched to any gene: 12. The CDR3 loop reads CSVERGLAGGLSSYNEQFF. DNA of the CDR3: TGCAGCGTTGAAAGGGGGCTAGCGGGGGGACTGAGCTCCTACAATGAGCAGTTCTTC.

This clone occurred a few times. The V and J genes are TRBV28 and TRBJ1-6, with D maybe TRBD1 (5 bases). The CDR3 spans 14 residues. Germline CDR1 MDHEN, CDR2 SYDVKM. The germline V and J ends were trimmed by 6 bases and 10 bases, with 16 bases remaining between them. CDR3 region: CASRSLRVSSPLHF. The CDR3 coding sequence is TGTGCCAGCAGGTCGCTCAGGGTTAGCTCACCCCTCCACTTT.

This sequence joins TRBV2 and TRBJ1-6; 7 bases agree with TRBD1. Trimming at V came to 7 bases and at J to 8 bases, leaving 11 bases not matched to a gene. Germline V gene data show CDR1 as SNHLY and CDR2 as FYNNEI. The CDR3 sequence is 15 residues long. CDR3 in DNA: TGTGCCAGCAAACACGAGACAGGGTACGATTCACCCCTCCACTTT. It specifies CASKHETGYDSPLHF.

The chain employs TRBV5-4 and TRBJ2-7; D perhaps matches TRBD1 (6 bases). Trimming removed 1 base from V and 5 bases from J, with 16 bases in between. This CDR3 contains 15 residues. CDR1 is SGHNT, CDR2 YYREEE, per germline (reference sequence). Written as DNA, the CDR3 is TGTGCCAGCAGCTTGTTCGGGCAGGGGAAGGACGAGCAGTACTTC. Protein: CASSLFGQGKDEQYF.

The chain is built from TRBV5-1 and TRBJ2-2; D is undetermined. Trimming left V 2 bases short and J 0 bases short, with 8 bases between. The V gene's germline CDR1 is SGHRS and CDR2 YFSETQ. The CDR3 spans 15 residues. The CDR3 protein is CASSFLRSNTGELFF. As DNA, the CDR3 is TGCGCCAGCAGCTTTCTGAGATCGAACACCGGGGAGCTGTTTTTT.

This chain uses TRBV11-2 with TRBJ2-2; 9 nucleotides line up with TRBD1. Germline values: CDR1 SGHAT, CDR2 FQNNGV. The V gene end was trimmed by 2 bases and the J gene end by 6 bases; junction bases not matched to a gene: 10. CDR3 length: 17 amino acids. CDR3 amino acids: CASSLYTGTGQSGELFF. The CDR3 nucleotides read TGTGCCAGCAGCTTATATACCGGGACAGGGCAGTCCGGGGAGCTGTTTTTT.

The chain combines TRBV19 with TRBJ2-7; 7 nucleotides agree with TRBD1. CDR3 size: 14 residues. The J segment lost 6 bases and the V segment lost 4 bases, leaving 9 bases of the junction unmatched. Germline V gene lookup returns CDR1 LNHDA and CDR2 SQIVND (reference sequence). The CDR3 DNA follows: TGTGCCAGTAGTAGAGACAGGGAACTTCTCGAGCAGTACTTC. Protein: CASSRDRELLEQYF. Full variable domain (missing parts from reference TRBV19 and TRBJ2-7): DGGITQSPKYLFRKEGQNVTLSCEQNLNHDAMYWYRQDPGQGLRLIYYSQIVNDFQKGDIAEGYSVSREKKESFPLTVTSAQKNPTAFYLCASSRDRELLEQYFGPGTRLTVT.

V and J are TRBV18 and TRBJ1-1; 7 positions agree with TRBD1. Germline V gene sequence: CDR1 KGHSH, CDR2 LQKENI. CDR3 size: 17 residues. V lost 1 base and J lost 0; bases outside the gene matches: 8. The chain's CDR3 is CASSPLGQAIMNTEAFF. CDR3 in DNA: TGTGCCAGCTCACCACTAGGACAGGCCATAATGAACACTGAAGCTTTCTTT.

The chain links TRBV24-1 to TRBJ2-1, with TRBD2 matching 8 bases. Germline V gene sequence: CDR1 KGHDR, CDR2 SFDVKD. The length of the CDR3 is 15 residues. Trimming cost V 6 bases and J 8 bases; bases outside gene matches: 11. CDR3 loop: CATSSGGTTLDEQFF. CDR3 DNA sequence: TGTGCCACCAGTTCGGGAGGGACTACTCTGGATGAGCAGTTCTTC.

The chain joins TRBV27 to TRBJ2-7, with TRBD1 matching 9 bases. Germline loops: CDR1 MNHEY, CDR2 SMNVEV (reference sequence). This CDR3 has 15 residues. The junction had 7 bases not matched to a gene; V was cut back by 6 bases and J by 1 base. The chain's CDR3 is CASRWSGTGSYEQYF. Written as DNA, the CDR3 is TGTGCCAGCAGATGGTCCGGGACAGGGTCCTACGAGCAGTACTTC.

In DNA, the CDR3 is TGCAGCGCTTCGGGACAGGGGGCAACAGATACGCAGTATTTT. Residues: CSASGQGATDTQYF. V and J are TRBV29-1 and TRBJ2-3; 12 positions match TRBD1. The CDR3 sequence is 14 residues long. V dropped 7 bases and J dropped 3; count of bases not matched to a gene: 5. CDR1 SQVTM and CDR2 ANQGSEA come from the germline V gene.

V is TRBV18 and J is TRBJ1-5; 11 bases map to TRBD1. The V gene end was trimmed by 1 base and the J gene end by 0 bases; junction bases not matched to a gene: 2. The V gene's germline CDR1 is KGHSH and CDR2 LQKENI. The CDR3 consists of 17 residues. CDR3 sequence (DNA): TGTGCCAGCTCACCACGAGGACAGGGGGCTAGCAATCAGCCCCAGCATTTT. Its translation is CASSPRGQGASNQPQHF.

The chain is built from TRBV7-2 and TRBJ1-3; the D is unclear. Germline assignment: CDR1 SGHTA and CDR2 FQGNSA. The CDR3 is 15 residues long. The germline V and J ends were trimmed by 5 bases and 0 bases, with 11 bases remaining between them. This CDR3 reads CASSPTVYSGNTIYF. CDR3 bases: TGTGCCAGCAGCCCGACTGTATACTCTGGAAACACCATATATTTT.

This clone is a singleton in its sample. The chain links TRBV29-1 to TRBJ2-7; TRBD2 aligns across 16 bases. The V and J ends lost 7 bases and 7 bases, in that order; junction bases with no gene match: 4. The CDR3 consists of 13 residues. Germline V gene sequence: CDR1 SQVTM, CDR2 ANQGSEA. DNA for the CDR3: TGCAGCGCCGGGACTAGCGGGAGGGGTGAGCAGTACTTC. Protein sequence: CSAGTSGRGEQYF.

This sequence joins TRBV11-3 and TRBJ2-7; a possible D gene is TRBD1 (5 bases). Germline V gives CDR1 SGHNT, CDR2 YENEEA. Trimming cost V 3 bases and J 4 bases, with 13 bases left between them. This CDR3 has 14 residues. CDR3 residues: CASSFQGFGYEQYF. DNA of the CDR3: TGTGCCAGCAGCTTTCAGGGTTTTGGTTACGAGCAGTACTTC.

The chain combines TRBV24-1 with TRBJ1-5; 7 bases match TRBD1. Per germline, CDR1 KGHDR and CDR2 SFDVKD. V lost 3 bases, J lost 3 bases, and 7 bases stayed unmatched. CDR3 length: 16 residues. This CDR3 is CATSDTRTGANQPQHF. The CDR3 nucleotides are TGTGCCACCAGTGATACTCGGACAGGCGCCAATCAGCCCCAGCATTTT.

The chain carries TRBV30 and TRBJ1-4; TRBD1 matches at 10 bases. The V and J ends lost 5 bases and 6 bases, in that order; junction bases with no gene match: 3. Germline V gene data show CDR1 as GTSNPN and CDR2 as SVGIG (reference sequence). The CDR3 is made up of 13 amino acids. The chain's CDR3 is CAWVGTGDEKLFF. CDR3 DNA sequence: TGTGCCTGGGTCGGGACAGGGGATGAAAAACTGTTTTTT.

The rearrangement uses TRBV5-1 and TRBJ2-7, with D tentatively TRBD1 (6 bases). This CDR3 has 14 residues. V was clipped by 5 bases and J by 3 bases, with 15 bases between them. The V gene's germline CDR1 is SGHRS and CDR2 YFSETQ. Here the CDR3 reads CASRQGSNYYEQYF. The CDR3 DNA reads TGCGCCAGCAGGCAGGGGAGTAATTACTACGAGCAGTACTTC.

The chain carries TRBV10-2 and TRBJ2-7; 7 bases line up with TRBD1. There are 14 residues in the CDR3. Per the germline V gene, CDR1 is WSHSY and CDR2 is SAAADI. Trimming cost V 6 bases and J 2 bases; bases outside gene matches: 7. CDR3 in amino acids: CASRQQGRTYEQYF. CDR3 nucleotides: TGCGCCAGCAGGCAACAGGGGCGAACCTACGAGCAGTACTTC.

V gene TRBV28 combines with J gene TRBJ2-7; 7 nucleotides agree with TRBD2. V lost 1 base, J lost 5 bases, and 11 bases stayed unmatched. The length of the CDR3 is 16 residues. Germline loops: CDR1 MDHEN, CDR2 SYDVKM. CDR3 sequence reads: CASSLSLGGMRNEQYF. Written as DNA, the CDR3 is TGTGCCAGCAGTTTATCCCTCGGGGGGATGAGGAACGAGCAGTACTTC.

V is TRBV6-5 and J is TRBJ2-1; TRBD2 aligns across 9 bases. V was clipped by 2 bases and J by 7 bases; unmatched bases: 9. Germline loops: CDR1 MNHEY, CDR2 SVGAGI. The CDR3 extends over 16 amino acids. The CDR3 region is CASSYRGGAGINEQFF. CDR3 coding DNA: TGTGCCAGCAGTTACCGCGGGGGGGCCGGAATAAATGAGCAGTTCTTC.

The chain joins TRBV5-8 to TRBJ1-2, with D possibly being TRBD1 (6 bases). The CDR3 spans 15 residues. Germline-derived CDR1 and CDR2 are SGHTS and YDEGEE. Trimming removed 2 bases at V and 4 bases at J, with 15 bases between. CDR3 bases: TGTGCCAGCAGCTTTGGTAGGACAGTGAGCTATGGCTACACCTTC. Its protein product is CASSFGRTVSYGYTF.

V and J are TRBV9 and TRBJ2-1, with TRBD1 matching over 9 bases. Germline V gene lookup returns CDR1 SGDLS and CDR2 YYNGEE. J gave up 7 bases and V 9 bases, and 8 bases lay outside the gene matches. The CDR3 is made up of 13 amino acids. CDR3 DNA: TGTGCCACCGGGACAGGGAGGTGGAATGAGCAGTTCTTC. It is translated as CATGTGRWNEQFF.

The chain links TRBV9 to TRBJ1-1; D not resolved. The CDR3 sequence is 15 residues long. Deletions cut 5 bases from V and 5 bases from J, with 19 bases between. Looked up from germline, CDR1 is SGDLS and CDR2 is YYNGEE. The CDR3 region is CASRGKIGRETEAFF. The CDR3 nucleotides are TGTGCCAGCAGGGGGAAGATAGGGAGGGAAACTGAAGCTTTCTTT.

This clone was counted a few times. The chain employs TRBV7-8 and TRBJ2-7; unclear D gene. CDR3 length: 15 amino acids. Per germline, CDR1 SGHVS and CDR2 FQNEAQ. The V end lost 0 bases, the J end lost 4 bases, and 13 bases lay between the germline ends. The CDR3 here is CASSLAPQDSYEQYF. The CDR3 DNA is TGTGCCAGCAGCTTAGCCCCCCAGGATTCATACGAGCAGTACTTC.

This clone appeared a single time. The chain employs TRBV7-2 and TRBJ2-7; 7 bases fit TRBD1. Germline CDR1 reads SGHTA; CDR2 reads FQGNSA. This CDR3 has 15 amino acids. V was clipped by 4 bases and J by 3 bases; unmatched bases: 9. The DNA for the CDR3 is TGTGCCAGCAGCTCAGCTCACAGGGGTATCTACGAGCAGTACTTC. Amino acid sequence: CASSSAHRGIYEQYF.